This TCR beta chain came from a study of control samples from healthy donors and cancer patients. V gave up 11 bases and J gave up 2 bases; unmatched junction bases: 8. The germline V gene encodes CDR1 ENHRY and CDR2 SYGVKD. This CDR3 is built from 14 residues. Sequencing used immunoSEQ multiplex PCR; TCRdb keeps in-frame clones, though not all of them. The sample shows roughly 120,000 clones, 75% to 90% of them seen only once. The J gene is TRBJ2-3, the V gene TRBV10-3, with 9 bases fitting TRBD2. Sequenced sample: PBMCs. The sequence derives from a woman between 50 and 59 years old with colorectal cancer. CDR3 coding DNA: TGTGCCTCGCGAGCGGGGGGTCACACAGATACGCAGTATTTT. It encodes CASRAGGHTDTQYF.